The 31 T cell receptor beta chains listed next were all sequenced from one sample in a study of blood T cell repertoires in COVID-19. Assay: immunoSEQ multiplex PCR; the TCRdb copy retains only in-frame clones and omits some. This sample has 150,000 to 200,000 clones, with 80% to 85% found just once. Material: peripheral blood. The receptor source for this set is a woman aged 25 to 39 with acute or convalescent COVID-19.

The chain uses TRBV19 and TRBJ2-2, with 7 bases identical to TRBD2. This CDR3 region has 14 residues. Germline trimming cut 3 bases from V and 5 bases from J; bases unmatched to any gene: 3. Germline values: CDR1 LNHDA, CDR2 SQIVND (reference sequence). CDR3 nucleotides: TGTGCCAGTAGTATCGAGGGAGGGACCGGGGAGCTGTTTTTT. It is translated as CASSIEGGTGELFF.

The rearrangement joins TRBV6-2 or TRBV6-3 to TRBJ1-6; D is undetermined. Germline V gene sequence: CDR1 MNHEY, CDR2 SVGEGT. The CDR3 spans 18 residues. Trimming took off 2 bases at V and 0 bases at J, with 14 bases between the two ends. CDR3 sequence reads: CASSYDAGRSSYNSPLHF. CDR3 DNA sequence: TGTGCCAGCAGTTACGACGCGGGCAGGAGCTCCTATAATTCACCCCTCCACTTT.

This chain connects TRBV30 to TRBJ1-3; tentatively, D is TRBD1 (5 bases). The CDR3 is 13 amino acids. Per the germline V gene, CDR1 is GTSNPN and CDR2 is SVGIG (reference sequence). The V end lost 4 bases, the J end lost 4 bases, and 11 bases lay between the germline ends. The DNA for the CDR3 is TGTGCCTGGACTGGGGCGAGAGGAAACACCATATATTTT. It yields the protein CAWTGARGNTIYF.

This clone was observed a single time. This sequence joins TRBV6-4 and TRBJ2-5; the D gene is possibly TRBD1 (6 bases). Looked up from germline, CDR1 is MRHNA and CDR2 is SNTAGT. The ends were cut back, 4 bases at V and 4 bases at J, with 16 bases in the middle. CDR3 length equals 15 residues. The CDR3 nucleotides read TGTGCCAGCAGTGTCGACGAGGGGACACGAGAGACCCAGTACTTC. Protein product: CASSVDEGTRETQYF.

V is TRBV2 and J is TRBJ2-3; 7 bases align to TRBD2. The J segment lost 1 base and the V segment lost 10 bases, leaving 8 bases of the junction unmatched. There are 14 residues in the CDR3. CDR1 is SNHLY and CDR2 is FYNNEI in the germline V gene. The CDR3 nucleotides read TGTGCCACCGTTCAAACTAGCGGCACAGATACGCAGTATTTT. Residues: CATVQTSGTDTQYF. The full variable domain, in which reference TRBV2 and TRBJ2-3 provide the parts outside the CDR3, is EPEVTQTPSHQVTQMGQEVILRCVPISNHLYFYWYRQILGQKVEFLVSFYNNEISEKSEIFDDQFSVERPDGSNFTLKIRSTKLEDSAMYFCATVQTSGTDTQYFGPGTRLTVL.

The V and J genes are TRBV19 and TRBJ2-7, with TRBD1 matching over 9 bases. The CDR3 spans 13 residues. Germline lookup yields CDR1 LNHDA and CDR2 SQIVND (reference sequence). Losses at the gene ends were 10 bases for V and 1 base for J; bases not matched to a gene: 5. The CDR3 is CATSTGGSYEQYF. In DNA form, the CDR3 reads TGTGCCACCTCGACAGGGGGGTCCTACGAGCAGTACTTC.

The rearrangement joins TRBV13 to TRBJ1-2; 10 positions match TRBD1. After removal of 5 bases from V and 3 bases from J, the junction contained 6 bases not matched to a gene. The CDR3 is 15 residues long. Germline CDR1 is PRHDT and CDR2 is FYEKMQ (reference sequence). CDR3 loop: CASSHGTGADYGYTF. The CDR3 nucleotides read TGTGCCAGCAGCCACGGGACAGGGGCCGACTATGGCTACACCTTC.

The chain recombines TRBV7-2 with TRBJ1-2, with D possibly TRBD1 on 5 matching bases. V lost 2 bases to trimming and J lost 4 bases, with 17 bases between them. This CDR3 comprises 16 residues. Looked up from germline, CDR1 is SGHTA and CDR2 is FQGNSA. CDR3: CASSLRLGGMGYGYTF. DNA for the CDR3: TGTGCCAGCAGCTTAAGGTTGGGGGGAATGGGCTATGGCTACACCTTC.

The V call is TRBV29-1, the J call TRBJ1-2; possibly TRBD1 for D (5 bases). The germline V and J ends were trimmed by 0 bases and 8 bases, with 13 bases remaining between them. The CDR3 runs to 13 residues. Germline assignment: CDR1 SQVTM and CDR2 ANQGSEA. CDR3 sequence: CSVEEQGLGGYTF. As DNA, the CDR3 is TGCAGCGTTGAAGAGCAGGGTTTGGGCGGCTACACCTTC.

The chain recombines TRBV5-1 with TRBJ2-1; 7 bases are shared with TRBD2. Germline CDR1 is SGHRS and CDR2 is YFSETQ. With V trimmed by 4 bases and J by 2 bases, 6 bases remained unmatched. The CDR3 spans 15 residues. The CDR3, as DNA: TGCGCCAGCAGCCCGGCGGGGGAGACCTACAATGAGCAGTTCTTC. It codes for CASSPAGETYNEQFF.

The table lists this clone with a count of one. The gene calls are TRBV6-1 and TRBJ1-1, with TRBD1 identical over 9 bases. The CDR3 spans 15 residues. The germline gives CDR1 MNHNS, CDR2 SASEGT. Trimming removed 3 bases from V and 5 bases from J; junction bases left unmatched: 7. The DNA of the CDR3 is TGTGCCAGCAGTGACGGACAGGGGTGGGGGACTGAAGCTTTCTTT. It is translated as CASSDGQGWGTEAFF.

Comments on this clone: The sample contains more than one DNA sequence encoding this CDR3. This rearrangement joins TRBV27 to TRBJ2-3, with 8 bases lining up with TRBD1. The V gene's germline CDR1 is MNHEY and CDR2 SMNVEV (reference sequence). The CDR3 runs to 15 residues. After removal of 2 bases from V and 1 base from J, the junction contained 2 bases not matched to a gene. CDR3 region: CASSLGQGRTDTQYF. As DNA, the CDR3 is TGTGCCAGCAGTTTAGGACAGGGACGCACAGATACGCAGTATTTT.

A word on this clone: A junction end diverges from the germline sequence, so it may reflect a read error. The gene calls are TRBV30 and TRBJ1-1; TRBD1 agrees at 7 bases. Germline values: CDR1 GTSNPN, CDR2 SVGIG (reference sequence). CDR3 length: 17 residues. The CDR3 DNA is TGTGCCTGGAGGAAGATAGGGGGCTTAGGAACGAACGCTGAAGCTTTCTTT. Translated, it gives CAWRKIGGLGTNAEAFF.

The V gene is TRBV7-3, the J gene TRBJ1-2, with a possible D match to TRBD1 (5 bases). Germline CDR1 and CDR2: SGHTA and FQGTGA. V dropped 0 bases and J dropped 7 bases, with 21 bases sitting between them. CDR3 length equals 17 residues. In DNA, the CDR3 is TGTGCCAGCAGCTTAACCCCTGATGCCAGGGTGGAGTTTGGCTACACCTTC. It translates to CASSLTPDARVEFGYTF.

The rearrangement uses TRBV19 and TRBJ2-3, with 9 nucleotides matching TRBD1. The CDR3 length is 17 residues. V lost 5 bases and J lost 2; bases outside the gene matches: 11. CDR1 LNHDA and CDR2 SQIVND come from the germline V gene (reference sequence). For the CDR3, the DNA is TGTGCCAGTAGTCCTGGGACAGGGCAAACGTTCACAGATACGCAGTATTTT. Translated: CASSPGTGQTFTDTQYF. Looking up the rest from reference TRBV19 and TRBJ2-3 gives the full variable domain: DGGITQSPKYLFRKEGQNVTLSCEQNLNHDAMYWYRQDPGQGLRLIYYSQIVNDFQKGDIAEGYSVSREKKESFPLTVTSAQKNPTAFYLCASSPGTGQTFTDTQYFGPGTRLTVL.

V gene TRBV27 combines with J gene TRBJ2-1, with a tentative D call TRBD1 (6 bases). The V end lost 3 bases, the J end lost 7 bases, and 10 bases lay between the germline ends. CDR3 length: 13 residues. Germline V gene sequence: CDR1 MNHEY, CDR2 SMNVEV (reference sequence). As DNA, the CDR3 is TGTGCCAGCAGTTTCCTCAGGGGAAATGAGCAGTTCTTC. Amino acids: CASSFLRGNEQFF.

V is TRBV6-5 and J is TRBJ1-1, with TRBD1 as a possible D gene (5 bases). Germline values: CDR1 MNHEY, CDR2 SVGAGI. The length of the CDR3 is 14 residues. V lost 6 bases and J 0 bases, leaving 11 bases between the germline ends. The CDR3 loop reads CASSLTGMNTEAFF. In nucleotides, the CDR3 is TGTGCCAGCAGCCTTACAGGTATGAACACTGAAGCTTTCTTT.

The V gene is TRBV7-8, the J gene TRBJ2-3; D is possibly TRBD2 (6 bases). The CDR3 extends over 16 amino acids. V was shortened by 5 bases and J by 3 bases, with 18 bases between the two germline ends. Per the germline V gene, CDR1 is SGHVS and CDR2 is FQNEAQ. CDR3: CASSPRALGGTDTQYF. CDR3 nucleotide sequence: TGTGCCAGCAGCCCGCGGGCCCTCGGGGGAACAGATACGCAGTATTTT.

The chain recombines TRBV6-2 or TRBV6-3 with TRBJ1-1; 9 bases fit TRBD1. Germline loops: CDR1 MNHEY, CDR2 SVGEGT. Losses at the gene ends were 4 bases for V and 3 bases for J; bases not matched to a gene: 15. The CDR3 extends over 18 amino acids. The DNA for the CDR3 is TGTGCCAGCAGTTTACAGGGGGCCTCCGCGGTAACATACACTGAAGCTTTCTTT. The encoded protein is CASSLQGASAVTYTEAFF.

The chain couples TRBV2 to TRBJ2-5, with D possibly TRBD1 on 7 matching bases. Trimming removed 3 bases at V and 4 bases at J, with 15 bases between. CDR3 length equals 15 residues. The germline V gene encodes CDR1 SNHLY and CDR2 FYNNEI. CDR3 residues: CASSELAGQLETQYF. The CDR3 DNA is TGTGCCAGCAGTGAGCTGGCGGGACAGTTAGAGACCCAGTACTTC.

The V gene is TRBV2, the J gene TRBJ2-2, with TRBD2 matching over 10 bases. The trim removed 5 bases at V and 5 bases at J, leaving 14 bases unmatched. CDR1 and CDR2 (germline): SNHLY, FYNNEI. This CDR3 has 18 residues. CDR3 residues: CASSTPGLAGVRTGELFF. CDR3 in DNA: TGTGCCAGCAGTACCCCGGGGCTAGCGGGAGTTCGGACCGGGGAGCTGTTTTTT.

V gene TRBV29-1 combines with J gene TRBJ2-3, with a possible D match to TRBD2 (6 bases). Trimming took off 3 bases at V and 2 bases at J, with 15 bases between the two ends. This CDR3 has 15 residues. CDR1 SQVTM and CDR2 ANQGSEA come from the germline V gene. CDR3 bases: TGCAGCGTTGATCGACGGGAGCAAAACACAGATACGCAGTATTTT. It codes for CSVDRREQNTDTQYF.

To note about this clone: Within the sample, other DNA sequences also encode this same CDR3. The V and J genes are TRBV5-6 and TRBJ2-4, with 9 bases that match TRBD1. CDR1 and CDR2 (germline): SGHDT, YYEEEE. The CDR3 has 15 amino acids. V dropped 4 bases and J dropped 6; count of bases not matched to a gene: 8. In DNA, the CDR3 is TGTGCCAGCAGCCTAACGACAGGGGGGAGAAACATTCAGTACTTC. It is translated as CASSLTTGGRNIQYF.

This clone has a single count. The chain links TRBV5-5 to TRBJ2-1, with 12 bases aligning to TRBD2. Losses at the gene ends were 4 bases for V and 3 bases for J; bases not matched to a gene: 5. Per germline, CDR1 SGHKS and CDR2 YYEKEE (reference sequence). This CDR3 is 16 amino acids long. The CDR3 protein is CASSGGTSGYYNEQFF. CDR3 coding DNA: TGTGCCAGCAGCGGAGGGACTAGCGGGTACTACAATGAGCAGTTCTTC.

This chain uses TRBV9 with TRBJ2-7; TRBD1 might be the D (6 bases). CDR1 is SGDLS, CDR2 YYNGEE, per germline. The V gene lost 3 bases and the J gene lost 2 bases, with 9 bases spanning the gap. The CDR3 is 13 amino acids. CDR3 region: CASSAGHTYEQYF. CDR3 nucleotide sequence: TGTGCCAGCAGCGCGGGACACACCTACGAGCAGTACTTC.

The genes are TRBV7-9 and TRBJ2-3, with 8 positions matching TRBD2. The V and J ends lost 4 bases and 0 bases, in that order; junction bases with no gene match: 3. CDR1 is SEHNR and CDR2 is FQNEAQ in the germline V gene (reference sequence). The CDR3 is 15 residues long. The CDR3 loop reads CASSSGLASTDTQYF. The CDR3, as DNA: TGTGCCAGCAGCTCCGGACTAGCCAGCACAGATACGCAGTATTTT.

This sequence joins TRBV10-1 and TRBJ1-1, with TRBD1 as a possible D gene (6 bases). The germline gives CDR1 WNHNN, CDR2 SYGVQD (reference sequence). Trimming stripped 6 bases from V and 0 bases from J, with 11 bases between. The CDR3 runs to 14 residues. This CDR3 is CASSQDSLNTEAFF. The CDR3 DNA reads as TGCGCCAGCAGCCAGGACAGCTTGAACACTGAAGCTTTCTTT.

This chain uses TRBV11-2 with TRBJ2-5; D not resolved. The CDR3 runs 14 residues. From germline, CDR1 is SGHAT and CDR2 FQNNGV. V dropped 1 base and J dropped 4 bases, with 10 bases sitting between them. The CDR3 here is CASSLAQVLETQYF. In DNA form, the CDR3 reads TGTGCCAGCAGCTTAGCGCAGGTTTTAGAGACCCAGTACTTC.

V gene TRBV5-4 combines with J gene TRBJ2-2; the D is unclear. CDR3 length: 14 amino acids. Trimming removed 0 bases from V and 6 bases from J, with 9 bases in between. In germline, CDR1 is SGHNT, CDR2 YYREEE (reference sequence). The CDR3 DNA is TGTGCCAGCAGCTTGGCCTCCTTCTCCGGGGAGCTGTTTTTT. This encodes CASSLASFSGELFF.

In the case of this clone: At the DNA level, this CDR3 is encoded by other sequences in the same sample as well. This chain uses TRBV19 with TRBJ2-7; 8 bases agree with TRBD2. Germline V gene sequence: CDR1 LNHDA, CDR2 SQIVND (reference sequence). V lost 2 bases, J lost 3 bases, and 6 bases stayed unmatched. The CDR3 totals 15 residues. In DNA, the CDR3 is TGTGCCAGTAGTATACCCCTAGCGGGTGGCTACGAGCAGTACTTC. It is translated as CASSIPLAGGYEQYF.

The chain recombines TRBV29-1 with TRBJ2-1; 8 nucleotides align to TRBD2. Germline V gene lookup returns CDR1 SQVTM and CDR2 ANQGSEA. After removal of 1 base from V and 10 bases from J, the junction contained 12 bases not matched to a gene. This CDR3 region has 15 residues. The CDR3 DNA reads as TGCAGCGTTGAAGTTCGTTGGGTAGCGGGACAAGAGCAGTTCTTC. Protein: CSVEVRWVAGQEQFF.